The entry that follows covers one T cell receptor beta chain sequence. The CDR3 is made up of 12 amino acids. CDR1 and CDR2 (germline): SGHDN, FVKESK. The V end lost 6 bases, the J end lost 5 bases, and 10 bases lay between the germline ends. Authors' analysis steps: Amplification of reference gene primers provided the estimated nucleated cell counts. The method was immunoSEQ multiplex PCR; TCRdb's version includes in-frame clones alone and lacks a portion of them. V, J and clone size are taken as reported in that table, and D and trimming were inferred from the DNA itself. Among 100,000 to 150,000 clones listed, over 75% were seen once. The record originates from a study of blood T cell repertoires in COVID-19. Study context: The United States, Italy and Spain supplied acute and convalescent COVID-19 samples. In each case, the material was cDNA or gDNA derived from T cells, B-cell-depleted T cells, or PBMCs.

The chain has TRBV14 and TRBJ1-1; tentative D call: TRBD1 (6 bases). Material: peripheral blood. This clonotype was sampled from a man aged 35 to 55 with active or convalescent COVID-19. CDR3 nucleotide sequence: TGTGCCAGCAGTCGAACAGGGACTGAAGCTTTCTTT. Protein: CASSRTGTEAFF.